Listed below are T cell receptor beta chains from one sample, sequenced in a study of T cells after posttransplantation cyclophosphamide. Generated by immunoSEQ multiplex PCR, the TCRdb table keeps only in-frame clones and is missing some. The record shows 30,000 to 35,000 clones for this sample, with no singletons present. The sequenced material came from PBMCs. The source of these receptors is a woman in her 50s in good health and a related stem cell transplant donor. Each CDR3 is given with its conserved first and last residue. D genes are given only for firm matches. Not all rows give a size; the values are once, few, many and, for expanded clones, a class.

J gene | clone size | D gene | V gene | CDR3 DNA | CDR3 protein
TRBJ2-7 | many | TRBD1 | TRBV5-1 | TGCGCCAGCAGCTGGGGGACAGGGGTCGAGCAGTACTTC | CASSWGTGVEQYF
TRBJ1-6 | - | - | TRBV30 | TGTGCCTGGAGTGTAGTTTTATCAGAAGGTTCACCCCTCCACTTT | CAWSVVLSEGSPLHF
TRBJ2-2 | few | - | TRBV2 | TGTGCCAGCAGTGCACAGGGTAGTAACACCGGGGAGCTGTTTTTT | CASSAQGSNTGELFF
TRBJ2-3 | - | TRBD2 | TRBV6-1 | TGTGCCAGCAGTGTGACTAGCGGGAGGCGACATACGCAGTATTTT | CASSVTSGRRHTQYF
TRBJ2-7 | many | - | TRBV5-6 | TGTGCCAGCAGCTTGCTACGAGCGGACGAGCAGTACTTC | CASSLLRADEQYF
TRBJ1-2 | many | TRBD1 | TRBV19 | TGTGCTAGTTCACCAGGACAGGGCGGCTATGGCTACACCTTC | CASSPGQGGYGYTF
TRBJ1-2 | few | - | TRBV2 | TGTGCCAGCAGTGAATGGGGGGGCCCTATACAGGGAAATTCGGCTGGCTACACCTTC | CASSEWGGPIQGNSAGYTF
TRBJ1-1 | many | TRBD1 | TRBV11-1 | TGTGCCAGCAGCTTATTAGGGGGCGAGACTGAAGCTTTCTTT | CASSLLGGETEAFF
TRBJ2-7 | many | TRBD1 | TRBV7-8 | TGTGCCAGCAGCCTAAGTCCAGGGGGCTACGAGCAGTACTTC | CASSLSPGGYEQYF
TRBJ2-3 | many | - | TRBV7-9 | TGTGCCAGCAGCTTAGGAGGGGCCACAGATACGCAGTATTTT | CASSLGGATDTQYF
TRBJ1-4 | many | - | TRBV5-1 | TGCGCCAGCAGCTCTCAAATCGACACCAGCTATAATGAAAAACTGTTTTTT | CASSSQIDTSYNEKLFF
TRBJ1-1 | many | TRBD1 | TRBV28 | TGTGCCAGCAGCGACTCGTGGACAGGGATGCGGGGAGCTTTCTTT | CASSDSWTGMRGAFF
TRBJ2-7 | many | TRBD2 | TRBV12-3/TRBV12-4 | TGTGCCAGCAGTCCCGGGACTAGCGGCTCCTACGAGCAGTACTTC | CASSPGTSGSYEQYF
TRBJ2-3 | many | - | TRBV7-8 | TGTGCCAGCAGCCCCAGGTCGGATACGCAGTATTTT | CASSPRSDTQYF
TRBJ2-1 | few | TRBD2 | TRBV13 | TGTGCCAGCAGCTTAGCGGCTAGCGGGCCCTACAATGAGCAGTTCTTC | CASSLAASGPYNEQFF
TRBJ1-5 | many | - | TRBV13 | TGTGCCAGCAGCTTAAGGGCCGAGGTTGGCCGAATCAATCAGCCCCAGCATTTT | CASSLRAEVGRINQPQHF
TRBJ2-7 | many | - | TRBV19 | TGTGCCAGTATGGGCGCCCCTTCCCCCTACGAGCAGTACTTC | CASMGAPSPYEQYF
TRBJ2-2 | few | TRBD2 | TRBV11-2 | TGTGCCAGCAGCTTAGGCCCACTAGCGGGAGGGAGAGGCGGGGAGCTGTTTTTT | CASSLGPLAGGRGGELFF
TRBJ2-1 | many | - | TRBV7-3 | TGTGCCAGCAGCCTTAATGGGATTCAGGGTGAGCAGTTCTTC | CASSLNGIQGEQFF
TRBJ2-1 | many | TRBD2 | TRBV5-4 | TGTGCCAGCAGCTTAGTAGCGGGACCACACAATGAGCAGTTCTTC | CASSLVAGPHNEQFF
TRBJ2-7 | many | - | TRBV7-3 | TGTGCCAGCAGCTTAGACGCAGGAAACTACGAGCAGTACTTC | CASSLDAGNYEQYF
TRBJ2-1 | many | - | TRBV15 | TGTGCCACCAGCAGAGATCTCCTCGCCCTAACCGAGACTGGTTCCAAAAGCCTCAATGAGCAGTTCTTC | CATSRDLLALTETGSKSLNEQFF
TRBJ2-1 | many | - | TRBV19 | TGTGCCAGTAGAGTCCAGACTAGCTACAATGAGCAGTTCTTC | CASRVQTSYNEQFF
TRBJ1-2 | many | TRBD1 | TRBV2 | TGTGCCAGCGTCCGGGACAGGGGGCTCTATGGCTACACCTTC | CASVRDRGLYGYTF
TRBJ2-4 | many | - | TRBV9 | TGTGCCAGCAGCGTCAGCGCGGCGCGAAACATTCAGTACTTC | CASSVSAARNIQYF
TRBJ1-1 | many | - | TRBV19 | TGTGCCAGTAGTACCGTCAGGGGGAACACTGAAGCTTTCTTT | CASSTVRGNTEAFF
TRBJ2-5 | many | - | TRBV7-9 | TGTGCCAGCAGCTTAGCAGGGTTAGAGACCCAGTACTTC | CASSLAGLETQYF
TRBJ2-1 | many | TRBD2 | TRBV19 | TGTGCCAGTAGCGGGACTAGCGGGAATGAGCAGTTCTTC | CASSGTSGNEQFF
TRBJ2-1 | many | TRBD1 | TRBV5-6 | TGTGCCAGCAGCTTAAGGACAGGGGGCCTCCCGAGGAATGAGCAGTTCTTC | CASSLRTGGLPRNEQFF
TRBJ2-1 | many | TRBD2 | TRBV5-1 | TGCGCCAGCAGCTCGGATGTAGCGGGATTCAGGAATGAGCAGTTCTTC | CASSSDVAGFRNEQFF
TRBJ1-3 | many | - | TRBV30 | TGTGCCTGGAGTCTTGAGCGCTCTGGAAACACCATATATTTT | CAWSLERSGNTIYF
TRBJ2-3 | - | - | TRBV6-6 | TGTGCCAGCAGCCGTCGGGACACCACTAGCACAGATACGCAGTATTTT | CASSRRDTTSTDTQYF
TRBJ2-4 | many | TRBD1 | TRBV6-5 | TGTGCCAGCAGCCGGACAGGGCAGGGCAAAAACATTCAGTACTTC | CASSRTGQGKNIQYF
TRBJ1-1 | many | TRBD1 | TRBV5-1 | TGCGCCAGCAGCCCGGGACAGTGGAACACTGAAGCTTTCTTT | CASSPGQWNTEAFF
TRBJ2-3 | many | TRBD1 | TRBV28 | TGTGCCAGCAGCAGTTCCGGGACAGCCACAGATACGCAGTATTTT | CASSSSGTATDTQYF
TRBJ2-2 | many | - | TRBV27 | TGTGCCAGCCTTGCTAGCGCTTACACCGGGGAGCTGTTTTTT | CASLASAYTGELFF
TRBJ2-3 | - | - | TRBV12-5 | TGTGCTAGTGGTTTGGCAGGGGTGGATACGCAGTATTTT | CASGLAGVDTQYF
TRBJ1-4 | many | - | TRBV6-6 | TGTGCCAGCAGCCGCGACTCAATTGTGGAAAAACTGTTTTTT | CASSRDSIVEKLFF
TRBJ1-1 | many | TRBD1 | TRBV7-2 | TGTGCCAGCAGCTGGCAAGGGGGCGCCGATGGAACTGAAGCTTTCTTT | CASSWQGGADGTEAFF
TRBJ2-7 | many | TRBD1 | TRBV4-2 | TGTGCCAGCAGCCAAGATGCGACAGGGGCCTACGAGCAGTACTTC | CASSQDATGAYEQYF
TRBJ2-2 | many | TRBD2 | TRBV4-3 | TGCGCCAGCAGCCCCGGGACTAGCGGGAGAACCGGGGAGCTGTTTTTT | CASSPGTSGRTGELFF
TRBJ2-3 | few | TRBD2 | TRBV5-4 | TGTGCCAGCCCGAGCGGGAGGTCTGGAGATACGCAGTATTTT | CASPSGRSGDTQYF
TRBJ1-2 | many | - | TRBV6-2/TRBV6-3 | TGTGCCAGCAGTGATGCAGGGTGGGGATATGGCTACACCTTC | CASSDAGWGYGYTF
TRBJ2-6 | many | - | TRBV7-9 | TGTGCCAGCAGCCCGGTACGCCCTGGGGCCAACGTCCTGACTTTC | CASSPVRPGANVLTF
TRBJ2-3 | many | - | TRBV5-4 | TGTGCCAGCAGCTTGGTTAGGGGCACAGATACGCAGTATTTT | CASSLVRGTDTQYF
TRBJ2-1 | many | - | TRBV25-1 | TGTGCCAGCCTTGACAGTTACAATGAGCAGTTCTTC | CASLDSYNEQFF
TRBJ2-2 | many | TRBD2 | TRBV27 | TGTGCCAGCACCGGACTAGCGGGAGAGCAAAGGGCCGGGGAGCTGTTTTTT | CASTGLAGEQRAGELFF
TRBJ1-4 | many | - | TRBV19 | TGTGCCAGTAGTTGGGGGCCAAATGAAAAACTGTTTTTT | CASSWGPNEKLFF
TRBJ1-2 | many | - | TRBV5-5 | TGTGCCAGCAGCGCCGACAGGTACTATGGCTACACCTTC | CASSADRYYGYTF
TRBJ1-3 | many | TRBD1 | TRBV5-1 | TGCGCCAGCAGCCCGCAGGGGGTTCAAAACACCATATATTTT | CASSPQGVQNTIYF
TRBJ1-1 | many | - | TRBV2 | TGTGCCAGCAGGGGGTCCAGGGGAGCTTTCTTT | CASRGSRGAFF